This T cell receptor (beta chain) came from a study of T-cell reconstitution after alpha-beta-depleted transplantation in children. Findings of the study overall: T-cell numbers and diversity, one year after transplant, stemmed largely from T cells that were newly produced.

Trimming pared 3 bases from V and 6 bases from J, leaving 5 bases between. CDR3 length equals 12 residues. Per germline, CDR1 SGHTA and CDR2 FQGTGA. This clonotype was seen at least ten times. The antigen is not known. The library targeted TCRbeta and was prepared with unique molecular identifiers. TCRdb ran MiXCR on the PCR reads and lists one entry per CDR3 protein. The sample records about 980,000 distinct CDR3 sequences, about 29% being singletons. The chain carries TRBV7-3 and TRBJ2-2; D gene uncertain. The sample consisted of PBMCs, mostly from graft donor cells, taken 360 days after TCRalphabeta/CD19-depleted stem cell transplant. The sequence was obtained from a boy younger than two who had a stem cell transplant for SCID, so the T cells may come from the graft donor. CDR3 sequence: CASSFGPGELFF. For the CDR3, the DNA is TGTGCCAGCAGCTTCGGGCCCGGGGAGCTGTTTTTT. Full variable domain (outside the CDR3, taken from reference TRBV7-3 and TRBJ2-2): GAGVSQTPSNKVTEKGKYVELRCDPISGHTALYWYRQSLGQGPEFLIYFQGTGAADDSGLPNDRFFAVRPEGSVSTLKIQRTERGDSAVYLCASSFGPGELFFGEGSRLTVL.